Sequencing of this T cell receptor (beta chain) was carried out in a study of blood T cell repertoires in COVID-19. Some clones are missing from TCRdb's copy, which holds only in-frame ones; the method was immunoSEQ multiplex PCR. The table includes approximately 260,000 clones, about 89% detected once. Those who participated ranged in age from about 18 to 95 years and resided in 20 to 25 US areas. Specimen: PBMCs or T cells enriched from blood (not recorded which). This TCR was recovered from a young woman who had recovered from COVID-19.

CDR3: CASSLQGVPTEAFF. In DNA form, the CDR3 reads TGTGCCAGCAGCTTACAGGGGGTGCCTACTGAAGCTTTCTTT. The chain uses TRBV7-8 and TRBJ1-1; TRBD1 matches 7 bases. The germline gives CDR1 SGHVS, CDR2 FQNEAQ. The CDR3 consists of 14 residues. V trimming: 2 bases; J trimming: 5 bases; junction bases outside the gene matches: 5.